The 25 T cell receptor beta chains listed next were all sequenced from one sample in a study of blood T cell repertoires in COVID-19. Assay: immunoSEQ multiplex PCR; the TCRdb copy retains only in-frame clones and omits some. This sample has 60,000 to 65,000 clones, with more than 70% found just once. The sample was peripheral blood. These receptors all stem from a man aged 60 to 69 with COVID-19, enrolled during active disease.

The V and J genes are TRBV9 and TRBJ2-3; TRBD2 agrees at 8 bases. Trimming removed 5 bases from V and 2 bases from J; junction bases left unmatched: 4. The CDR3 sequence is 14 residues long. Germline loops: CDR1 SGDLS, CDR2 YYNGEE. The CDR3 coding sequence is TGTGCCAGCAGTACTAGCGGTTACACAGATACGCAGTATTTT. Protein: CASSTSGYTDTQYF.

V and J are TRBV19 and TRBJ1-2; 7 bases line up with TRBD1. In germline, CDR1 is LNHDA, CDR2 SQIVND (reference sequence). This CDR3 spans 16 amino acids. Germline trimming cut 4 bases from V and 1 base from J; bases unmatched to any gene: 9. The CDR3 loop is CASSKWGQFLNYGYTF. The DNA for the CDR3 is TGTGCCAGTAGTAAGTGGGGACAGTTCCTTAACTATGGCTACACCTTC.

CDR3 coding DNA: TGTGCCAGCAGCACCGGGGACAGGGGACACATTCAGTACTTC. It encodes CASSTGDRGHIQYF. V and J are TRBV7-2 and TRBJ2-4, with TRBD1 identical over 10 bases. Germline V gene sequence: CDR1 SGHTA, CDR2 FQGNSA. CDR3 length equals 14 residues. J was trimmed by 8 bases and V by 5 bases; bases with no gene match: 6.

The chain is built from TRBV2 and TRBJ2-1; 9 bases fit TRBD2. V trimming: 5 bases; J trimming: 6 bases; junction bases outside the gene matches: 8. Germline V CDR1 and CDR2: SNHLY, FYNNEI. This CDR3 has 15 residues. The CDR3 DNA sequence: TGTGCCAGCAGTTCCCTAGCGGGGTTAACCAATGAGCAGTTCTTC. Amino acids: CASSSLAGLTNEQFF.

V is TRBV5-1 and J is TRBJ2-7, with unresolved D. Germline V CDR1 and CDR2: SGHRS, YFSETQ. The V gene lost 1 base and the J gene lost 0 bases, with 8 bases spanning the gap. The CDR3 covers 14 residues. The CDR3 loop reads CASSLPENSYEQYF. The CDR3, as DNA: TGCGCCAGCAGCTTGCCGGAGAACTCCTACGAGCAGTACTTC.

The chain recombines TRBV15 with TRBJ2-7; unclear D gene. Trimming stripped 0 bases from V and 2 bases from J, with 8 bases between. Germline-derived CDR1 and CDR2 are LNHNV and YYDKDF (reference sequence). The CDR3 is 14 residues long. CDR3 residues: CATSRDMQTYEQYF. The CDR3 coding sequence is TGTGCCACCAGCAGAGATATGCAGACCTACGAGCAGTACTTC.

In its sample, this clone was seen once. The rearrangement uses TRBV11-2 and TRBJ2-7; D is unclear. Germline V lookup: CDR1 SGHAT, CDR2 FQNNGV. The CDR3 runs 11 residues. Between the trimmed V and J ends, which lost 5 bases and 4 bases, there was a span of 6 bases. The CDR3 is CASSGQYEQYF. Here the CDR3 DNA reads TGTGCCAGCAGCGGGCAATACGAGCAGTACTTC.

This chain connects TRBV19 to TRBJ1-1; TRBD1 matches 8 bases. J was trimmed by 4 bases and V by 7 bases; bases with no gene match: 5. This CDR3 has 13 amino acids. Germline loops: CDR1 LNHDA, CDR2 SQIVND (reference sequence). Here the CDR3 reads CASTRQGSTEAFF. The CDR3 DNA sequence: TGTGCCAGTACGAGACAGGGGAGCACTGAAGCTTTCTTT.

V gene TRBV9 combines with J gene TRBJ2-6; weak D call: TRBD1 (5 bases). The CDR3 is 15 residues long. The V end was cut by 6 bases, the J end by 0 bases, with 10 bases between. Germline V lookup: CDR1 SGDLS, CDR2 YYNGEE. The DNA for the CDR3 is TGTGCCAGCACAACTCAGGGCTCTGGGGCCAACGTCCTGACTTTC. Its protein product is CASTTQGSGANVLTF.

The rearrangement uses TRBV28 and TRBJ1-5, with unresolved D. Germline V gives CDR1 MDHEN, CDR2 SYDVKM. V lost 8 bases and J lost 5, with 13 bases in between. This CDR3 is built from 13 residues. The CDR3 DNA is TGTGCCAGCGGAGGAAGGGTAGATCAGCCCCAGCATTTT. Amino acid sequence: CASGGRVDQPQHF.

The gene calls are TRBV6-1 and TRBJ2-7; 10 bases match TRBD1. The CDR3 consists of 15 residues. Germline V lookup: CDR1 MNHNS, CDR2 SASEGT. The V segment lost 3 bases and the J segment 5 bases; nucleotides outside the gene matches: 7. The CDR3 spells CASSDAGQGDNEQYF. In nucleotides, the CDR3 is TGTGCCAGCAGTGACGCTGGACAGGGGGACAACGAGCAGTACTTC.

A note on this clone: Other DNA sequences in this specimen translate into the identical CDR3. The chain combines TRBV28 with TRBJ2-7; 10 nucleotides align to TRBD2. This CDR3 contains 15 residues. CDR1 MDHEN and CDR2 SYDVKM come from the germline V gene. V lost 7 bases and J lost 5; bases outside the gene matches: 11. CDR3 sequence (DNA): TGTGCCAGCATCTTGGGGGGAGCGGGGGGGGACGAGCAGTACTTC. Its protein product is CASILGGAGGDEQYF.

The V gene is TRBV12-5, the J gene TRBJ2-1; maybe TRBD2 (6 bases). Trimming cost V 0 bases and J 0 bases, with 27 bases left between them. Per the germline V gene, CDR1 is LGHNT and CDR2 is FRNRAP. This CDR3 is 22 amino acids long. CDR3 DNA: TGTGCTAGTGGTTTGGTCGTGCCCTCGTTTGGGACTCAGCGCAGCTCCTACAATGAGCAGTTCTTC. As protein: CASGLVVPSFGTQRSSYNEQFF.

CDR3 bases: TGTGCCAGCAGTCACGAGGGGGACGATAATGAAAAACTGTTTTTT. Amino acid sequence: CASSHEGDDNEKLFF. V and J are TRBV5-5 and TRBJ1-4, with D possibly TRBD1 on 6 matching bases. Looked up from germline, CDR1 is SGHKS and CDR2 is YYEKEE (reference sequence). The CDR3 has 15 amino acids. Trimming took off 5 bases at V and 4 bases at J, with 15 bases between the two ends.

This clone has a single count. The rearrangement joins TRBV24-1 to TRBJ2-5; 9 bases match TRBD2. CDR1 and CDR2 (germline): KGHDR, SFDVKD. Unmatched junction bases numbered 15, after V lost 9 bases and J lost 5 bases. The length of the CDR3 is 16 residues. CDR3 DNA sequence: TGTGCCACCTCACTCATTTGGCTAGCGGGATCGGAGACCCAGTACTTC. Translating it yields CATSLIWLAGSETQYF.

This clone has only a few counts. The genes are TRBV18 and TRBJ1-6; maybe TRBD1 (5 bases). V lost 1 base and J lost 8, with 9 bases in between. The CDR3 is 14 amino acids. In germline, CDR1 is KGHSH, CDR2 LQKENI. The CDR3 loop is CASSPRGGDSPLHF. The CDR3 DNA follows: TGTGCCAGCTCACCACGGGGGGGGGATTCACCCCTCCACTTT.

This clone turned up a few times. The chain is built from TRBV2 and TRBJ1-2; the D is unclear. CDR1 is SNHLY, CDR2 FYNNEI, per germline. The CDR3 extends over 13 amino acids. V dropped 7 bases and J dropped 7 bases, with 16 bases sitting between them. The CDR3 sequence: CASTAEWPGGYTF. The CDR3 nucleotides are TGTGCCAGCACTGCGGAGTGGCCCGGTGGCTACACCTTC.

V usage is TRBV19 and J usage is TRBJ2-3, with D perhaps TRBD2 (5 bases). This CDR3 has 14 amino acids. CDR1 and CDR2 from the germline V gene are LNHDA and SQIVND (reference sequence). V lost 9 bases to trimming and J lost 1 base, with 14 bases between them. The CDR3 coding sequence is TGTGCCAGCACTGTGGACTCCGGCACAGATACGCAGTATTTT. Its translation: CASTVDSGTDTQYF.

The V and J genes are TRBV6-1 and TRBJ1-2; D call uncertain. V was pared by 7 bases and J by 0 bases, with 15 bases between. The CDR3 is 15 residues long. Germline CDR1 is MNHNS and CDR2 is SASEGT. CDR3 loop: CASTTETAANYGYTF. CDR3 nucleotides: TGTGCCAGCACTACGGAGACGGCGGCTAACTATGGCTACACCTTC.

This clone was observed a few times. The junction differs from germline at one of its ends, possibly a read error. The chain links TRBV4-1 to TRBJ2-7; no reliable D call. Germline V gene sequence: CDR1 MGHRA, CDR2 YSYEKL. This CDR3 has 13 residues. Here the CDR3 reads CASSQVSTYEQYF. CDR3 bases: TGCGCCAGCAGCCAAGTGTCTACCTATGAGCAGTACTTC.

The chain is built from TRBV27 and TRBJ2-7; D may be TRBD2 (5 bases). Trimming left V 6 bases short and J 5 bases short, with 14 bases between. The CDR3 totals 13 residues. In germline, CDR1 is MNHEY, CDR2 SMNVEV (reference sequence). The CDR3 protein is CASRLRARDEQYF. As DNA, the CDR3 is TGTGCCAGCAGATTAAGGGCGAGGGACGAGCAGTACTTC.

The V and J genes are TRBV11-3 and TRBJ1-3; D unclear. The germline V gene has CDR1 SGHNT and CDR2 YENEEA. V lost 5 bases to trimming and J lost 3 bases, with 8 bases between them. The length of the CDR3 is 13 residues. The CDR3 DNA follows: TGTGCCAGCAGCCGCAACAATGGAAACACCATATATTTT. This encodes CASSRNNGNTIYF.

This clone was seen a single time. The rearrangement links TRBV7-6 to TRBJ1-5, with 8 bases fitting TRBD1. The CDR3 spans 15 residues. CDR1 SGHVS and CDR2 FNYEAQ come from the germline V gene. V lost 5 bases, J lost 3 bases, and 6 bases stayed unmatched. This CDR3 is CASSSGTGDNQPQHF. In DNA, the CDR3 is TGTGCCAGCAGCAGCGGGACAGGAGACAATCAGCCCCAGCATTTT.

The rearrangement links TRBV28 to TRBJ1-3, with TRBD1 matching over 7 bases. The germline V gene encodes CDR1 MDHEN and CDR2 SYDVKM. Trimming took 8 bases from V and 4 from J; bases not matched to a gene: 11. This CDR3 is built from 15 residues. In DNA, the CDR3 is TGTGCCAGCCGATCCGAACAGGGGATCGGAAACACCATATATTTT. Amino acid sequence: CASRSEQGIGNTIYF.

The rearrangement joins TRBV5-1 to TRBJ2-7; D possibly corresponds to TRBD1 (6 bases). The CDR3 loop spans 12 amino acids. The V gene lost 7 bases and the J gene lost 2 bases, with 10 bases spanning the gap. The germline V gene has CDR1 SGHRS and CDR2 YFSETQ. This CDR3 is CASGRDTYEQYF. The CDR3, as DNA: TGCGCCAGCGGCCGGGACACCTACGAGCAGTACTTC.